Listed below are T cell receptor beta chains from one sample, sequenced in a study of OX40 agonist ivuxolimab in advanced cancers. The method was immunoSEQ multiplex PCR; TCRdb's version includes in-frame clones alone and lacks a portion of them. The sample has approximately 80,000 clones, roughly 87% seen once. This sample comprised CD4+ or CD8+ T cells sorted from blood, obtained in a trial of the OX40 agonist ivuxolimab. The receptors were sampled from an adult with an advanced solid tumor such as melanoma, head and neck, liver or kidney cancer. Each CDR3 is given with its conserved first and last residue. The order of the fields is clone size, D gene, V gene, J gene, CDR3 DNA, CDR3 protein. The D gene is left open where the match is weak. Only part of the rows carry a size: once, few, many, or a class if the clone is expanded.

>-|TRBD1|TRBV5-1|TRBJ2-1
TGCGCCAGCAGCTTCGTCGGACAGGGCTCCTACAATGAGCAGTTCTTC
CASSFVGQGSYNEQFF
>once|-|TRBV4-3|TRBJ1-3
TGCGCCAGCAGCCAAGATTCGAGGCAGACTGGAAACACCATATATTTT
CASSQDSRQTGNTIYF
>-|-|TRBV19|TRBJ1-2
TGTGCCAGTAGGGAAGACTTGGGCTACACCTTC
CASREDLGYTF
>-|-|TRBV7-8|TRBJ1-3
TGTGCCAGCAGCTTAATCGGTTGGGGCGCTGGAAACACCATATATTTT
CASSLIGWGAGNTIYF
>-|-|TRBV7-2|TRBJ2-5
TGTGCCAGCAGCTTAGCAGAAGAGACCCAGTACTTC
CASSLAEETQYF
>-|-|TRBV2|TRBJ1-5
TGTGCCAGCAGGTCCGACAGGCATAGCAATCAGCCCCAGCATTTT
CASRSDRHSNQPQHF
>-|TRBD2|TRBV5-1|TRBJ2-1
TGCGCCAGCAGTAGGACTAGCTTTGCCAATGAGCAGTTCTTC
CASSRTSFANEQFF
>-|-|TRBV6-5|TRBJ2-1
TGTGCCAGCAGCGTACTAGATTCCTACAATGAGCAGTTCTTC
CASSVLDSYNEQFF
>-|TRBD1|TRBV5-8|TRBJ2-2
TGTGCCAGCAGCAAGGGACAGGGATTCACCGGGGAGCTGTTTTTT
CASSKGQGFTGELFF
>-|-|TRBV5-5|TRBJ1-3
TGTGCCAGCAGCTACTTGACGGCACGCTCTGGAAACACCATATATTTT
CASSYLTARSGNTIYF
>-|-|TRBV6-4|TRBJ1-5
TGTGCCAGCAGTCGTCGGGGGAGCAATCAGCCCCAGCATTTT
CASSRRGSNQPQHF
>-|-|TRBV10-2|TRBJ2-7
TGCGCCAGCAGTGAGCGTCATTCCTACGAGCAGTACTTC
CASSERHSYEQYF
>-|TRBD1|TRBV7-9|TRBJ1-4
TGTGCCAGCAGCACGTCGGGACAGGGTCGTGAAAAACTGTTTTTT
CASSTSGQGREKLFF
>-|TRBD1|TRBV5-4|TRBJ1-2
TGTGCCAGCAGCTTGGGGACAGGGGCGCCAGCTATTGGCTACACCTTC
CASSLGTGAPAIGYTF
>-|-|TRBV7-9|TRBJ2-1
TGTGCCAGCAGCTTCGGGACCCGGAATGAGCAGTTCTTC
CASSFGTRNEQFF
>-|TRBD2|TRBV4-1|TRBJ2-7
TGCGCCAGCAGCCAAGGGGTCGTAGCGGGAGGCGGCGAGCAGTACTTC
CASSQGVVAGGGEQYF